One TCR beta chain is described in this entry. What it binds is not known. One entry per CDR3 protein, called by TCRdb with MiXCR from the 5' RACE reads. The data show 1.5 million to 2 million distinct CDR3 sequences, with under 35% seen just once and around 0.25% held by the top ten. V lost 3 bases and J lost 4, with 12 bases in between. The CDR3 consists of 14 residues. The germline CDR1 and CDR2 sequences are KGHSH and LQKENI. The data were taken from a study of identical twins. Study results and caveats: Among beta out-of-frame sequences, excess sharing between twins appeared weaker. Conclusions rested on cross-sectional statistics rather than following the same donors. High-abundance cord blood beta clonotypes had fewer insertions; memory repertoires showed none. Diverse VJ usage suggested most zero-insertion clonotypes were not invariant T cells.

Sequencing input: cord blood. The V and J genes are TRBV18 and TRBJ1-2; maybe TRBD1 (5 bases). The sequence was collected from a newborn girl in good health. CDR3 nucleotide sequence: TGTGCCAGCTCACCGGCAGACAGAATCTATGGCTACACCTTC. This sequence encodes CASSPADRIYGYTF.